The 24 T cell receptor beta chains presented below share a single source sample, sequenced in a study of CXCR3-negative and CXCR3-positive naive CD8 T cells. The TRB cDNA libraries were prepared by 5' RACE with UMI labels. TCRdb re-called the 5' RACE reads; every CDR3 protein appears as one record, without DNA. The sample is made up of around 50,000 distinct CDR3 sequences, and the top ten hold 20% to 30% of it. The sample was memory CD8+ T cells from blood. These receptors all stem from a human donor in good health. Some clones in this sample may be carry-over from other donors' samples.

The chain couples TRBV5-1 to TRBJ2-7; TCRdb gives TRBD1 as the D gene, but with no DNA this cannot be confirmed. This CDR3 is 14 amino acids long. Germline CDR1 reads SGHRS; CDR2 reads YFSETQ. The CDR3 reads CASSLVGQPYEQYF.

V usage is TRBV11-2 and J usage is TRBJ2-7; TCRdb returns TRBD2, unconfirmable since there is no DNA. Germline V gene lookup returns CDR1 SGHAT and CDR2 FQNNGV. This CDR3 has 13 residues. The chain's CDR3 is CASSVTSDYEQYF.

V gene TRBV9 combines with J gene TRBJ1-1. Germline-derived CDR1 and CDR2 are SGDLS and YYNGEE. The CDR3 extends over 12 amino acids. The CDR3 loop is CASGHLNTEAFF. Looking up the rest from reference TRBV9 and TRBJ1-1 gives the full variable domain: DSGVTQTPKHLITATGQRVTLRCSPRSGDLSVYWYQQSLDQGLQFLIQYYNGEERAKGNILERFSAQQFPDLHSELNLSSLELGDSALYFCASGHLNTEAFFGQGTRLTVV.

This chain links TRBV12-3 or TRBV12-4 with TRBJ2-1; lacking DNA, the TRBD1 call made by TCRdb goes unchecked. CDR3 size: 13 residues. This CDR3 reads CASSLDSINEQFF.

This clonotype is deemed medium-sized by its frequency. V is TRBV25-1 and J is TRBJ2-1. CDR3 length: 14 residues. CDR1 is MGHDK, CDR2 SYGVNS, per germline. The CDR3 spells CASSEGDYYNEQFF.

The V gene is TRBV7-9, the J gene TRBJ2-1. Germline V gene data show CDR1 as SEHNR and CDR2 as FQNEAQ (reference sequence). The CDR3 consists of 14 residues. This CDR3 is CASRGISSYNEQFF.

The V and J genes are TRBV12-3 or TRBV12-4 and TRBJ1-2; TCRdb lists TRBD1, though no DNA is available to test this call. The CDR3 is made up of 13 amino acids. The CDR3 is CASSGGAGYGYTF.

The CDR3 reads CASSSPEGAGEKLFF. The chain recombines TRBV7-9 with TRBJ1-4; without DNA, the TCRdb call of TRBD1 cannot be checked. The CDR3 is 15 residues long. Germline V gene lookup returns CDR1 SEHNR and CDR2 FQNEAQ (reference sequence).

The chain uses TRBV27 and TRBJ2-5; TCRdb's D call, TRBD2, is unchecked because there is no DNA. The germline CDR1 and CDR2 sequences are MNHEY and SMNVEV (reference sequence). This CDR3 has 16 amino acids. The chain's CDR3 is CASSFSTSGGEETQYF.

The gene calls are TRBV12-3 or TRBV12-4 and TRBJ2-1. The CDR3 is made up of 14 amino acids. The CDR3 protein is CASAPRGLHNEQFF.

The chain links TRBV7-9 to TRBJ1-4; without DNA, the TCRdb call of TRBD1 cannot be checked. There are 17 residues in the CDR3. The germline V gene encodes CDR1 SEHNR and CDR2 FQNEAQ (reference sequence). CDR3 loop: CASSGGEQLVRDEKLFF. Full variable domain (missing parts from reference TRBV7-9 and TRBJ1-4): DTGVSQNPRHKITKRGQNVTFRCDPISEHNRLYWYRQTLGQGPEFLTYFQNEAQLEKSRLLSDRFSAERPKGSFSTLEIQRTEQGDSAMYLCASSGGEQLVRDEKLFFGSGTQLSVL.

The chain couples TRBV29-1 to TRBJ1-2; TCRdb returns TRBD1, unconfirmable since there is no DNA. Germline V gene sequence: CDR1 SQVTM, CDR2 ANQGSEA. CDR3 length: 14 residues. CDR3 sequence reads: CSVGGQDDVMGYTF.

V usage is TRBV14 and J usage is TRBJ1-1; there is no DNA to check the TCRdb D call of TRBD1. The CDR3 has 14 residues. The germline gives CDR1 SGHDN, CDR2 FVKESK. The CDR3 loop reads CASSQETGADEAFF. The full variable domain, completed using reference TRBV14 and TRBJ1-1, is EAGVTQFPSHSVIEKGQTVTLRCDPISGHDNLYWYRRVMGKEIKFLLHFVKESKQDESGMPNNRFLAERTGGTYSTLKVQPAELEDSGVYFCASSQETGADEAFFGQGTRLTVV.

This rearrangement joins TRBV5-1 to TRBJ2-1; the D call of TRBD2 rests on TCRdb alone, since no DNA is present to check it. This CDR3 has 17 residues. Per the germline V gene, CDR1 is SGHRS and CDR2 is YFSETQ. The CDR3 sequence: CASSLAGTRPSYNEQFF. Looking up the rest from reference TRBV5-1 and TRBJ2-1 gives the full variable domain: KAGVTQTPRYLIKTRGQQVTLSCSPISGHRSVSWYQQTPGQGLQFLFEYFSETQRNKGNFPGRFSGRQFSNSRSEMNVSTLELGDSALYLCASSLAGTRPSYNEQFFGPGTRLTVL.

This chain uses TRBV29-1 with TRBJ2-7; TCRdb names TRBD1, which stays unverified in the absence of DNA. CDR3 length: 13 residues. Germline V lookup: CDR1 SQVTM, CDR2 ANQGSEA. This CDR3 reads CSGSGTGVDEQYF.

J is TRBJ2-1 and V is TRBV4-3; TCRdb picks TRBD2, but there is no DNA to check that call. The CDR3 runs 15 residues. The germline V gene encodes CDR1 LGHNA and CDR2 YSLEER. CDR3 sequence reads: CASSQDGNRLNEQFF.

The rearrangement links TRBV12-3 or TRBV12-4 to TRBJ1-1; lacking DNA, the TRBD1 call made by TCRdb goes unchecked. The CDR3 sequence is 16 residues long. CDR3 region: CASRDDAGQSNTEAFF.

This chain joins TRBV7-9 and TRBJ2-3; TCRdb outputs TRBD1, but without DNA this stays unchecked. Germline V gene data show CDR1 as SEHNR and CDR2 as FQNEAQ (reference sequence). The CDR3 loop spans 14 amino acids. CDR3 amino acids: CASSPRDRVDTQYF.

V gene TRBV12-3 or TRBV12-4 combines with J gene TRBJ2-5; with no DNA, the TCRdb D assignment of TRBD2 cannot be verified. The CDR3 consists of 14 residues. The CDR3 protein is CASRHSGGDETQYF.

This CDR3 reads CSASESGTLYEQYF. The genes are TRBV20-1 and TRBJ2-7; TCRdb lists TRBD1, though no DNA is available to test this call. This CDR3 has 14 residues. Germline CDR1 is DFQATT and CDR2 is SNEGSKA (reference sequence).

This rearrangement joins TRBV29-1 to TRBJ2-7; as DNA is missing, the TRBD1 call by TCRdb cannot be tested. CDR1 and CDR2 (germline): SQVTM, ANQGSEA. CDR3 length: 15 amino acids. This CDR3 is CSVAVGGGSYYEQYF.

The CDR3 here is CASSYIQQGDGLRTPGSCFF. The V call is TRBV7-7, the J call TRBJ2-2; TCRdb selects TRBD1, and the lack of DNA leaves this call unchecked. The CDR3 is 20 amino acids. Germline V gene sequence: CDR1 SSHAT, CDR2 FNYEAQ (reference sequence).

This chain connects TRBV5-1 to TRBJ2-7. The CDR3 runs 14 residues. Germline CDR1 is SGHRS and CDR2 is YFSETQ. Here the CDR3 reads CASSLVAEHYEQYF.

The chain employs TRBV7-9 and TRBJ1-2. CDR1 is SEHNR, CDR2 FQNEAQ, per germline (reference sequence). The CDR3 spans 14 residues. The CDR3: CASSSQYSTDGYTF.